The T cell receptor beta chain under discussion was sequenced for a study of graft-versus-host responses after intestinal transplantation. As for the study in general: Isolated intestinal, liver-intestinal, or multivisceral transplants had been given to the recipients. Recipients across the board were started on anti-thymocyte globulin induction, then kept on tacrolimus and steroids for about three years.

TCRdb keeps only in-frame clones here, not all; method: immunoSEQ multiplex PCR. Here the sample spans 84,000 or so clones, 87% being singletons. Study-wide findings and caveats: Declining HvG levels early post-transplant were linked to peak circulating GvH clone levels.

The CDR3 consists of 14 residues. The V and J ends lost 5 bases and 7 bases, in that order; junction bases with no gene match: 9. Per germline, CDR1 MNHNY and CDR2 SVGAGI (reference sequence). About this clone: Its antigen remains unidentified.

This receptor was obtained from a human donor who was the organ donor for an intestinal transplant. The rearrangement uses TRBV6-6 and TRBJ1-2; 8 bases align to TRBD1. This specimen consisted of unstimulated CD8+ T cells sorted from spleen or lymph node cells, obtained before transplant. This CDR3 reads CASSTDRDLSGYTF. CDR3 DNA sequence: TGTGCCAGCAGTACGGACAGGGATTTGAGTGGCTACACCTTC.